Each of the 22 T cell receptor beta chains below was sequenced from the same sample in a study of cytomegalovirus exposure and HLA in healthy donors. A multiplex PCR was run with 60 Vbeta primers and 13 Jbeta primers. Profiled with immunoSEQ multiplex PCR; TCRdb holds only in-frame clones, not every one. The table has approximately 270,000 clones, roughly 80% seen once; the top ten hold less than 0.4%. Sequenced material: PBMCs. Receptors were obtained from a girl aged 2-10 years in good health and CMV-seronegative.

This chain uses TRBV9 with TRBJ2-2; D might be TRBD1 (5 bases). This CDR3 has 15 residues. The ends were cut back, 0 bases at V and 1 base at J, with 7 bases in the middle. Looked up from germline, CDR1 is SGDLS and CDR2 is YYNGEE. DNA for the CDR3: TGTGCCAGCAGCGTAGAGGGGAAGAACACCGGGGAGCTGTTTTTT. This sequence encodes CASSVEGKNTGELFF.

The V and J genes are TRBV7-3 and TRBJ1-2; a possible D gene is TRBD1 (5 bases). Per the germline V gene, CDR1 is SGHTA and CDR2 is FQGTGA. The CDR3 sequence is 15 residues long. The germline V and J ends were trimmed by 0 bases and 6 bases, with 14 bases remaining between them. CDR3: CASSLTGAGVDGYTF. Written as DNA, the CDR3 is TGTGCCAGCAGCTTAACAGGGGCGGGGGTGGATGGCTACACCTTC.

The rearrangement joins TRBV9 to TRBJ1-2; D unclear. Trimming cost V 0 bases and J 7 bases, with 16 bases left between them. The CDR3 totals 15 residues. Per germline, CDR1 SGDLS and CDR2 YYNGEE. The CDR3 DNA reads TGTGCCAGCAGCGTAGTGCCCGAGGTGGAGTCTGGCTACACCTTC. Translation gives CASSVVPEVESGYTF.

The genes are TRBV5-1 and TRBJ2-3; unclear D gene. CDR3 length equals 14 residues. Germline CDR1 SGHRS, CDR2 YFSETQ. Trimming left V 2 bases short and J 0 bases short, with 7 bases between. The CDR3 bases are TGCGCCAGCAGCTTCCTTACTAGCACAGATACGCAGTATTTT. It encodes CASSFLTSTDTQYF.

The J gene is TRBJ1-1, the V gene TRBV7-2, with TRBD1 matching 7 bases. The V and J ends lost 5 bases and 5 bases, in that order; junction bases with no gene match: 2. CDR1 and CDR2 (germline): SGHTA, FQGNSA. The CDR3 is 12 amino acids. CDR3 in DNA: TGTGCCAGCAGCCTGGACAGGACTGAAGCTTTCTTT. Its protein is CASSLDRTEAFF.

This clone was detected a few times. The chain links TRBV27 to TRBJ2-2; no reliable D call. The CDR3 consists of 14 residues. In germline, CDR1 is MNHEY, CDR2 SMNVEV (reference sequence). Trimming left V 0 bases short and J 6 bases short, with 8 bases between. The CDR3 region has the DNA TGTGCCAGCAGTTTATCGCCCTGGCCCGGGGAGCTGTTTTTT. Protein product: CASSLSPWPGELFF.

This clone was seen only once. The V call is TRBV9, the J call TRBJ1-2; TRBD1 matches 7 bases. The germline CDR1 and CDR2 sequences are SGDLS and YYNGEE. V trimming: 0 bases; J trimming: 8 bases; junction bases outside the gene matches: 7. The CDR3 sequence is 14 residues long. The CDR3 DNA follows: TGTGCCAGCAGCGTAGATGGGGACAGTCCAGGCTACACCTTC. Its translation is CASSVDGDSPGYTF.

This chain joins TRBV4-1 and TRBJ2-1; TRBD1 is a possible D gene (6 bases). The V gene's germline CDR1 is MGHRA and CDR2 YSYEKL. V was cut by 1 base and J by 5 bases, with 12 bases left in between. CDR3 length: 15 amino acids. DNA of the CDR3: TGCGCCAGCAGCCAAGGGGGGCGAAGAAACAATGAGCAGTTCTTC. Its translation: CASSQGGRRNNEQFF.

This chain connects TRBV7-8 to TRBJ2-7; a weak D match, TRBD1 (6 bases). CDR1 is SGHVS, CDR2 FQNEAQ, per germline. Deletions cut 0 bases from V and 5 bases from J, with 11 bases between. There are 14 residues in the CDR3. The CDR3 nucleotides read TGTGCCAGCAGCTTAGCTAGAACAGGGAACGAGCAGTACTTC. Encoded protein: CASSLARTGNEQYF.

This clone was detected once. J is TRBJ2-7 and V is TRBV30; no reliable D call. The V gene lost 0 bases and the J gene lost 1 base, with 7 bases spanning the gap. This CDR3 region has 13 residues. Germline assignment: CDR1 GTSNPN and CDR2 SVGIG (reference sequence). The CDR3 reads CAWSVSSSYEQYF. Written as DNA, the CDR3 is TGTGCCTGGAGTGTTAGCAGTTCCTACGAGCAGTACTTC.

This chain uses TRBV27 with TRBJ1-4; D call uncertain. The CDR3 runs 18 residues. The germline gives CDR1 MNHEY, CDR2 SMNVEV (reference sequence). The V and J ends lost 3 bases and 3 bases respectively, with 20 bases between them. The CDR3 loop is CASSFRAGRVVSNEKLFF. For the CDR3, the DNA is TGTGCCAGCAGTTTCCGCGCCGGGAGGGTCGTTTCTAATGAAAAACTGTTTTTT.

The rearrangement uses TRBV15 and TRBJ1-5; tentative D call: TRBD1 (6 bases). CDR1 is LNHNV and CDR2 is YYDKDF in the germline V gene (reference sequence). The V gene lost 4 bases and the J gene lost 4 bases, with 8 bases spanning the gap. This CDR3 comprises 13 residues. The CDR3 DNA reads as TGTGCCACCAGCACCAGGGGTAATCAGCCCCAGCATTTT. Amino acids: CATSTRGNQPQHF.

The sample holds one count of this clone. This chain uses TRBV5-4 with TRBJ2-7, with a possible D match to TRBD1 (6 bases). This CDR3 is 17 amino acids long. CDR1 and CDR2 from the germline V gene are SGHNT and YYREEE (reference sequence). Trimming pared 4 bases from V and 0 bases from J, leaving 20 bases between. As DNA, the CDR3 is TGTGCCAGCAGCCCCCTACCTGGGACACCTAGCTCCTACGAGCAGTACTTC. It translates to CASSPLPGTPSSYEQYF.

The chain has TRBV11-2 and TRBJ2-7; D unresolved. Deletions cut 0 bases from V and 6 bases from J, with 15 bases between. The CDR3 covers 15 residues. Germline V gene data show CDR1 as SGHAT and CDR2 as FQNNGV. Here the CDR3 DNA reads TGTGCCAGCAGCTTAGATCGACCGGCGCGGTTCGAGCAGTACTTC. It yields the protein CASSLDRPARFEQYF.

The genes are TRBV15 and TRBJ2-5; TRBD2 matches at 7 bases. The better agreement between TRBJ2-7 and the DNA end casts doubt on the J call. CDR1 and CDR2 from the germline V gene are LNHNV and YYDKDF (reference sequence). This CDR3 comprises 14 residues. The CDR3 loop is CATSTGLESHEQYF. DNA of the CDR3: TGTGCCACCAGCACTGGACTAGAATCACACGAGCAGTACTTC.

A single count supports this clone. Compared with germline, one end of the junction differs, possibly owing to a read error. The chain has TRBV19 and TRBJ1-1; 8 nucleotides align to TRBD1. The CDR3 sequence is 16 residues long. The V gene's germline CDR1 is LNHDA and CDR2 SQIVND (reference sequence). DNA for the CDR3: TGTGCCAGTAGTATTTCGGTGAACAGGGGGAACGCTGAAGCTTTCTTT. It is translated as CASSISVNRGNAEAFF.

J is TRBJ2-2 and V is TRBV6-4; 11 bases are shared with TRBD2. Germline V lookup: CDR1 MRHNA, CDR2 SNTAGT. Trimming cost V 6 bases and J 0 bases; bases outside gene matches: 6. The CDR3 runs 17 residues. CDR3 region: CASSKLAGGANTGELFF. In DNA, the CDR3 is TGTGCCAGCAGCAAGCTAGCGGGAGGCGCGAACACCGGGGAGCTGTTTTTT.

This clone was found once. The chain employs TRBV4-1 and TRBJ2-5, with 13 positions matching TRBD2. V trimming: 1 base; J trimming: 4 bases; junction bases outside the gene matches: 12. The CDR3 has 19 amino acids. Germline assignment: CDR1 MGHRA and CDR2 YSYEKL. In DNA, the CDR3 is TGCGCCAGCAGCCAAGCCCCAGGACTAGCGGGAGTTGAAGGAGAGACCCAGTACTTC. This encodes CASSQAPGLAGVEGETQYF.

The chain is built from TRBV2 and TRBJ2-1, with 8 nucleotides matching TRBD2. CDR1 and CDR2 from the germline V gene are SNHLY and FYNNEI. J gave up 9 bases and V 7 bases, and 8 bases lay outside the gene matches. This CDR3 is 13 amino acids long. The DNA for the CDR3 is TGTGCCAGCATTGGGACTAGTTTAGGTGAGCAGTTCTTC. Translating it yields CASIGTSLGEQFF.

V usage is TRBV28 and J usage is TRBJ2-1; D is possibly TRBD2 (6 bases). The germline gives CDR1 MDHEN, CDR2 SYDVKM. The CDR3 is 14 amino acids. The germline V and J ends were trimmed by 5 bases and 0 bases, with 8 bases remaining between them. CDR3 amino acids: CASSEGGSYNEQFF. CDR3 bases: TGTGCCAGCAGTGAGGGAGGCTCCTACAATGAGCAGTTCTTC.

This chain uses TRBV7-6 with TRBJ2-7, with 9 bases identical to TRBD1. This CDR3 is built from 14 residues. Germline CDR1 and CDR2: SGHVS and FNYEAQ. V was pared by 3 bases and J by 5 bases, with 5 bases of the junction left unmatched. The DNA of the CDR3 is TGTGCCAGCAGCTTTGGGACAGGGTATGACGAGCAGTACTTC. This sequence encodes CASSFGTGYDEQYF.

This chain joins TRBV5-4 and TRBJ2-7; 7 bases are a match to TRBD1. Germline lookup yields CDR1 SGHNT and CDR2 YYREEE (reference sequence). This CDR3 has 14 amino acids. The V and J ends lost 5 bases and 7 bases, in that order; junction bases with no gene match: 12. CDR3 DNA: TGTGCCAGCAGTAAACAGGGGAAGTTAGATGAGCAGTACTTC. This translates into CASSKQGKLDEQYF.